This T cell receptor (beta chain) was sequenced during a study of a mutant IDH1 vaccine in newly diagnosed glioma. Study details: Radiotherapy alone preceded vaccination by 4-6 weeks; alternatively, vaccination started with temozolomide cycles. Overall study findings and caveats: The occurrence of vaccine-induced immune responses was seen in 90% to 95% of patients. Changes to the top peripheral T cell clonotypes appeared unrelated to pseudoprogression.

Time point of the sample: week 5, during vaccination. Alongside topical imiquimod, each dose of vaccine comprised 300 ug of mutant IDH1 20-mer peptide. Only in-frame clones appear in the TCRdb table, and some are missing; sequencing was by immunoSEQ multiplex PCR. Here the sample spans about 51,000 clones, about 77% being singletons. This clone was counted a single time. Its matching antigen is unknown. This sequence was found in a middle-aged man with glioma. The specimen was PBMCs, collected from a glioma patient whose treatment included an IDH1 peptide vaccine.

The CDR3 reads CASSYSTAGGQPQHF. CDR3 bases: TGTGCCAGCAGTTACTCGACGGCAGGGGGTCAGCCCCAGCATTTT. V and J are TRBV6-6 and TRBJ1-5; 7 positions match TRBD1. With V trimmed by 0 bases and J by 6 bases, 5 bases remained unmatched. Germline V gene data show CDR1 as MNHNY and CDR2 as SVGAGI (reference sequence). The CDR3 loop spans 15 amino acids.